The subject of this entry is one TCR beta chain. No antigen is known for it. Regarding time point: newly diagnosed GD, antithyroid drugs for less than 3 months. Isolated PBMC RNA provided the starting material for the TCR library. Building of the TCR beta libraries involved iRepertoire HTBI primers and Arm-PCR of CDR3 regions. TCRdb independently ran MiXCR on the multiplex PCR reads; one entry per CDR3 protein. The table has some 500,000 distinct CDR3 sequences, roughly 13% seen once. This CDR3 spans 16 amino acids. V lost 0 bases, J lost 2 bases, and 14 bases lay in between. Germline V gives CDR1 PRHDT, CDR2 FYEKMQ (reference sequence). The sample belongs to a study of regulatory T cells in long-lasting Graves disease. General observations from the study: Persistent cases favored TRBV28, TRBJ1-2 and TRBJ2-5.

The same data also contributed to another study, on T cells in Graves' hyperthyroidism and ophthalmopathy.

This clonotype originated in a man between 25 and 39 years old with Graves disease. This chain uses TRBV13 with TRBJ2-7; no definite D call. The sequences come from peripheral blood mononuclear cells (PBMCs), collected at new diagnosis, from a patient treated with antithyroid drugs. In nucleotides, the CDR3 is TGTGCCAGCAGCTTAGGACTCCTAAACCCCACCTACGAGCAGTACTTC. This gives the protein CASSLGLLNPTYEQYF.